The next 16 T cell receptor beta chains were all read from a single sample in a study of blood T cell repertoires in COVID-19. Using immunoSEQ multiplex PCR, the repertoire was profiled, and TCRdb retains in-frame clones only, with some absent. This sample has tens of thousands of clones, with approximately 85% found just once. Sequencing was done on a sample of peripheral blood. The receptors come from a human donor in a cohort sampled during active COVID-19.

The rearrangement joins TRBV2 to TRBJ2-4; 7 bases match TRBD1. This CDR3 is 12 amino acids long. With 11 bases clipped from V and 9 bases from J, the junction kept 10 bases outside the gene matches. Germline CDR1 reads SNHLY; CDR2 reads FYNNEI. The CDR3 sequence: CALTSTGFIQYF. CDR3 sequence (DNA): TGTGCCCTAACCTCGACAGGGTTCATTCAGTACTTC.

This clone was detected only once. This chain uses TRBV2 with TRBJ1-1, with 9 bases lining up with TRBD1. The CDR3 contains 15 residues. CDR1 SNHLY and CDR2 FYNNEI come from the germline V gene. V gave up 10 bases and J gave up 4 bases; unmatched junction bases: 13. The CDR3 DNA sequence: TGTGCCACATCTGGACAGGGGATTTATAGCACTGAAGCTTTCTTT. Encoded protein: CATSGQGIYSTEAFF.

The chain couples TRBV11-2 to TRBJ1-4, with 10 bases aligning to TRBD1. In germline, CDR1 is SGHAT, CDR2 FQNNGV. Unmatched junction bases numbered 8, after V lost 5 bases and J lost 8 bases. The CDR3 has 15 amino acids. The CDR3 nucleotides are TGTGCCAGCAGCCAGACCTGGGACAGGGGAGAAAAACTGTTTTTT. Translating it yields CASSQTWDRGEKLFF.

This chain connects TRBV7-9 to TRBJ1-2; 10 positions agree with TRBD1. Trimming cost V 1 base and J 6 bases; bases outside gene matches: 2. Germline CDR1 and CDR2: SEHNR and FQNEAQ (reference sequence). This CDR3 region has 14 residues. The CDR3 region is CASSLGTGGDGYTF. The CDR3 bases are TGTGCCAGCAGCTTAGGGACAGGGGGGGATGGCTACACCTTC.

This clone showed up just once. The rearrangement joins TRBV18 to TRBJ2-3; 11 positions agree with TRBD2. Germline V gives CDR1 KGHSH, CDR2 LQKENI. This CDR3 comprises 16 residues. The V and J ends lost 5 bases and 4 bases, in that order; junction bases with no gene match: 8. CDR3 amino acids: CASSESTSGVADTQYF. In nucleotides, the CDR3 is TGTGCCAGCTCAGAATCGACTAGCGGGGTCGCAGATACGCAGTATTTT. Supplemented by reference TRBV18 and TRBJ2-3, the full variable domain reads NAGVMQNPRHLVRRRGQEARLRCSPMKGHSHVYWYRQLPEEGLKFMVYLQKENIIDESGMPKERFSAEFPKEGPSILRIQQVVRGDSAAYFCASSESTSGVADTQYFGPGTRLTVL.

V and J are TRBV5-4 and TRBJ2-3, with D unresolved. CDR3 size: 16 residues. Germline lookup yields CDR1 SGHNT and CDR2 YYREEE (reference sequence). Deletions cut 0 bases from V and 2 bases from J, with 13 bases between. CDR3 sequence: CASSLAAAVITDTQYF. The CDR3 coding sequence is TGTGCCAGCAGCTTGGCCGCGGCAGTGATCACAGATACGCAGTATTTT.

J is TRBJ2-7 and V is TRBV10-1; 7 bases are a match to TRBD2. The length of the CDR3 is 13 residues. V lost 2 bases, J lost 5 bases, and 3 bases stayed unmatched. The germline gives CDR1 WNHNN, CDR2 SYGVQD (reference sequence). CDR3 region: CASSEGGRDEQYF. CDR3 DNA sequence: TGCGCCAGCAGTGAGGGGGGGAGGGACGAGCAGTACTTC.

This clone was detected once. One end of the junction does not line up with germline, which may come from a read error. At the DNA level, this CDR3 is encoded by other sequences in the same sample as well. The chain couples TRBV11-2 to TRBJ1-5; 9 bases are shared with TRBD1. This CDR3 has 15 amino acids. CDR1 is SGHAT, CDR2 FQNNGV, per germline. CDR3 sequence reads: CASSLNVGTGQPQHF. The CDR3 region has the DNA TGTGCTAGCAGCTTAAATGTTGGGACAGGGCAGCCCCAGCATTTT.

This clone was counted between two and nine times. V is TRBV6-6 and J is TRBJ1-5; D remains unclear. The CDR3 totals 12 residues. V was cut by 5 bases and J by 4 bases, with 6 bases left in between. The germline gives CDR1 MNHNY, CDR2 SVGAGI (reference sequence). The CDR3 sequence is CASSTANQPQHF. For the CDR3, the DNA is TGTGCCAGCAGTACTGCGAATCAGCCCCAGCATTTT.

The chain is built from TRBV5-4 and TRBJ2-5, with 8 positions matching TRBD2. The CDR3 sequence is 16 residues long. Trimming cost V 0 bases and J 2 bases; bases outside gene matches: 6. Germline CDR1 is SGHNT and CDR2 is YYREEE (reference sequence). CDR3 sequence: CASSLVGGARQETQYF. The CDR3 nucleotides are TGTGCCAGCAGCTTGGTCGGGGGGGCCCGACAAGAGACCCAGTACTTC.

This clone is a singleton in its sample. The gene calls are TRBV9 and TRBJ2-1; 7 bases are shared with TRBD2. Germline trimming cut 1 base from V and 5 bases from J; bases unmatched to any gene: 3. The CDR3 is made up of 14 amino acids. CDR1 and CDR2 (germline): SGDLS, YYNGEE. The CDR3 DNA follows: TGTGCCAGCAGCGTAAGTGGGGGGGACAATGAGCAGTTCTTC. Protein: CASSVSGGDNEQFF.

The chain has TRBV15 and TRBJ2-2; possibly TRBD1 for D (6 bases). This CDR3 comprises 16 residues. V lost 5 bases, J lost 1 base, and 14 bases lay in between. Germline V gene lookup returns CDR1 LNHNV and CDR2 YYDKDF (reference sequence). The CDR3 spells CATSGKGGQNTGELFF. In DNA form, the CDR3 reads TGTGCCACCAGCGGTAAAGGGGGACAGAACACCGGGGAGCTGTTTTTT.

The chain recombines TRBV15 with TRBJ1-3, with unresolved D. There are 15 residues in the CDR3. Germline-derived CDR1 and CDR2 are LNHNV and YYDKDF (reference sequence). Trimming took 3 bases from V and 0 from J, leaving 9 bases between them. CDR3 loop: CATSRSVFSGNTIYF. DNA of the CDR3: TGTGCCACCAGCAGGAGCGTTTTCTCTGGAAACACCATATATTTT.

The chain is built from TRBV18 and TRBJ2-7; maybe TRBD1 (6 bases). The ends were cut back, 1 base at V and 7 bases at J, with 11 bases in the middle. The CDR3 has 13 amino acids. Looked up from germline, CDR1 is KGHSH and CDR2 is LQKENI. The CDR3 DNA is TGTGCCAGCTCACCACTGGGGGCCCAGGAGCAGTACTTC. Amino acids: CASSPLGAQEQYF.

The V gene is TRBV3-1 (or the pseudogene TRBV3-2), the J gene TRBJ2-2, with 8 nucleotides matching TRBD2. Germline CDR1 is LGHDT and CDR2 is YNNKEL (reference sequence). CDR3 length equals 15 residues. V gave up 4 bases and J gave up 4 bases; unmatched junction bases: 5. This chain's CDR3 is CASSPLGGGTGELFF. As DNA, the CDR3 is TGTGCCAGCAGCCCCCTCGGGGGGGGCACCGGGGAGCTGTTTTTT.

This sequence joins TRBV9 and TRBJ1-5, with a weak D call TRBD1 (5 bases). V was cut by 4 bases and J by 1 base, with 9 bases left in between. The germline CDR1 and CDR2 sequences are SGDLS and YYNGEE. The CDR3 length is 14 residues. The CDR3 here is CASSPDKSNQPQHF. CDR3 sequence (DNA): TGTGCCAGCAGCCCGGACAAAAGCAATCAGCCCCAGCATTTT.